This T cell receptor beta chain was profiled in a study of shared clonotypes between healthy human individuals. The data were produced by immunoSEQ multiplex PCR, yet TCRdb's version contains in-frame clones alone and is incomplete. The table has approximately 2.5 million clones, approximately 93% seen once. With regard to this clone: The same CDR3 arises from other DNA sequences in this sample as well.

Sequencing input: naive CD4+ T cells from PBMCs. Subset described: CD45RA+ positively selected. This clonotype originated in a man aged 18 to 30 in good health. Some clones in this sample may be carry-over from other donors' samples.

CDR3 amino acids: CASSLVLAGGPDTQYF. The CDR3 nucleotides read TGCGCCAGCAGCTTGGTGCTAGCGGGAGGTCCAGATACGCAGTATTTT. The chain links TRBV5-1 to TRBJ2-3; TRBD2 matches 11 bases. CDR3 length equals 16 residues. Trimming cost V 0 bases and J 4 bases; bases outside gene matches: 4. The V gene's germline CDR1 is SGHRS and CDR2 YFSETQ. Filled out from reference TRBV5-1 and TRBJ2-3, the complete variable domain reads KAGVTQTPRYLIKTRGQQVTLSCSPISGHRSVSWYQQTPGQGLQFLFEYFSETQRNKGNFPGRFSGRQFSNSRSEMNVSTLELGDSALYLCASSLVLAGGPDTQYFGPGTRLTVL.